This entry lists 10 T cell receptor beta chains sequenced from one sample in a study of shared clonotypes between healthy human individuals. TCRdb keeps only in-frame clones here, not all; method: immunoSEQ multiplex PCR. The sample shows some 2.1 million clones, approximately 95% of them seen only once. The sequenced sample was naive CD4+ T cells sorted from blood. Subset noted: CD45RA+ positively selected. These receptors all come from a man between 18 and 35 years old in good health.

This chain uses TRBV6-1 with TRBJ1-3; D not certain. The germline V gene encodes CDR1 MNHNS and CDR2 SASEGT. The CDR3 has 17 amino acids. Trimming left V 1 base short and J 3 bases short, with 16 bases between. The CDR3 DNA is TGTGCCAGCAGTGAAGACGTCGGCAGCCGCCTTGGAAACACCATATATTTT. It codes for CASSEDVGSRLGNTIYF.

The chain has TRBV28 and TRBJ2-1, with TRBD2 identical over 13 bases. This CDR3 has 17 residues. Germline trimming cut 8 bases from V and 6 bases from J; bases unmatched to any gene: 13. The germline V gene encodes CDR1 MDHEN and CDR2 SYDVKM. The CDR3 loop is CASPGLAGVRGGNEQFF. The CDR3 coding sequence is TGTGCCAGCCCCGGACTAGCGGGAGTAAGGGGGGGCAATGAGCAGTTCTTC.

This chain connects TRBV27 to TRBJ2-7; 10 nucleotides agree with TRBD2. Germline V gives CDR1 MNHEY, CDR2 SMNVEV (reference sequence). There are 16 residues in the CDR3. Trimming at V came to 6 bases and at J to 3 bases, leaving 11 bases not matched to a gene. The CDR3 region has the DNA TGTGCCAGCAGCGAACCTAGCGGGGGCCCACACTACGAGCAGTACTTC. Its protein is CASSEPSGGPHYEQYF.

The chain employs TRBV7-3 and TRBJ2-1, with 8 bases matching TRBD2. The V segment lost 5 bases and the J segment 9 bases; nucleotides outside the gene matches: 12. Looked up from germline, CDR1 is SGHTA and CDR2 is FQGTGA. CDR3 length: 15 amino acids. CDR3 DNA sequence: TGTGCCAGCAGCGCATCTGGGACTAGTTCCGTTGAGCAGTTCTTC. Amino acids: CASSASGTSSVEQFF.

The J gene is TRBJ2-1, the V gene TRBV5-1; D is perhaps TRBD1 or TRBD2 (6 bases each). Trimming removed 4 bases from V and 4 bases from J, with 15 bases in between. The CDR3 covers 15 residues. The germline V gene has CDR1 SGHRS and CDR2 YFSETQ. Here the CDR3 reads CASSPLGGPYNEQFF. The DNA for the CDR3 is TGCGCCAGCAGCCCTTTAGGGGGGCCTTACAATGAGCAGTTCTTC.

Points on this clone: A read error may explain this, as a much larger clone is one base away. The same CDR3 is also encoded by other DNA sequences in this sample. J is TRBJ2-3 and V is TRBV7-9; D remains ambiguous. Trimming shortened V by 6 bases and J by 2 bases, and 3 bases separated the two germline ends. The length of the CDR3 is 11 residues. CDR1 and CDR2 from the germline V gene are SEHNR and FQNEAQ (reference sequence). As DNA, the CDR3 is TGTGCCAGCAGTAACACAGATACGCAGTATTTT. Amino acids: CASSNTDTQYF.

This chain connects TRBV9 to TRBJ1-4, with D possibly matching TRBD1 (5 bases). This CDR3 spans 18 amino acids. CDR1 is SGDLS, CDR2 YYNGEE, per germline. The V end was cut by 0 bases, the J end by 5 bases, with 20 bases between. CDR3 sequence (DNA): TGTGCCAGCAGCGTAGGTTGGGGCAAAAGGGGTATAAATGAAAAACTGTTTTTT. Its translation is CASSVGWGKRGINEKLFF.

V and J are TRBV5-1 and TRBJ1-2; D is perhaps TRBD1 (6 bases). CDR1 and CDR2 from the germline V gene are SGHRS and YFSETQ. This CDR3 is built from 16 residues. Trimming removed 4 bases at V and 0 bases at J, with 16 bases between. DNA of the CDR3: TGCGCCAGCAGCCTGTCTCCGGGACAATCTAACTATGGCTACACCTTC. Residues: CASSLSPGQSNYGYTF.

Points on this clone: Distinct nucleotide sequences in the sample also encode this CDR3. The chain links TRBV5-1 to TRBJ1-2; 8 bases map to TRBD1. From germline, CDR1 is SGHRS and CDR2 YFSETQ. Germline trimming cut 4 bases from V and 3 bases from J; bases unmatched to any gene: 2. There are 13 residues in the CDR3. The CDR3 sequence: CASSGTGDYGYTF. In DNA form, the CDR3 reads TGCGCCAGCAGCGGGACAGGTGACTATGGCTACACCTTC.

The gene calls are TRBV29-1 and TRBJ2-7; possible D gene TRBD1, 6 bases. CDR1 and CDR2 (germline): SQVTM, ANQGSEA. V was shortened by 1 base and J by 2 bases, with 6 bases between the two germline ends. The length of the CDR3 is 12 residues. CDR3 bases: TGCAGCGTTGAAGGGACAGCCTACGAGCAGTACTTC. It encodes CSVEGTAYEQYF.